This is a list of T cell receptor beta chains from one sample in a study of OX40 agonist ivuxolimab in advanced cancers. The assay was immunoSEQ multiplex PCR, and TCRdb's table has in-frame clones only and misses some. The repertoire holds more than 60,000 clones, with 86% as singletons. The specimen comprised CD4+ or CD8+ T cells sorted from blood, sampled in a trial of the OX40 agonist ivuxolimab. These TCRs come from an adult with an advanced solid tumor such as melanoma, head and neck, liver or kidney cancer. Both conserved end residues are part of each CDR3. The D gene is left open where the match is weak. Size values are once, few and many counts, or a class for expanded clones, and some rows have none.

clone_size: -; d_call: -; v_call: TRBV28; j_call: TRBJ2-3; cdr3_aa: CASSPRRIWSTDTQYF; cdr3_nt: TGTGCCAGCAGTCCCCGGCGGATCTGGAGCACAGATACGCAGTATTTT
clone_size: -; d_call: -; v_call: TRBV2; j_call: TRBJ1-6; cdr3_aa: CASSTPASSYNSPLHF; cdr3_nt: TGTGCCAGCAGCACACCAGCGAGCTCCTATAATTCACCCCTCCACTTT
clone_size: once; d_call: -; v_call: TRBV6-1; j_call: TRBJ1-2; cdr3_aa: CASSQGAGYTF; cdr3_nt: TGTGCCAGCAGTCAGGGAGCCGGCTACACCTTC
clone_size: -; d_call: -; v_call: TRBV30; j_call: TRBJ2-3; cdr3_aa: CAWSLTNTQYF; cdr3_nt: TGTGCCTGGAGTTTGACTAATACGCAGTATTTT
clone_size: -; d_call: -; v_call: TRBV7-2; j_call: TRBJ2-7; cdr3_aa: CASSLDQSRQYF; cdr3_nt: TGTGCCAGCAGCTTAGATCAATCCCGGCAGTACTTC
clone_size: -; d_call: TRBD2; v_call: TRBV11-2; j_call: TRBJ2-7; cdr3_aa: CASSLVAGALDEQYF; cdr3_nt: TGTGCCAGCAGCTTAGTAGCGGGAGCCCTCGACGAGCAGTACTTC
clone_size: -; d_call: -; v_call: TRBV27; j_call: TRBJ2-7; cdr3_aa: CASSSYEQYF; cdr3_nt: TGTGCCAGCAGTTCCTACGAGCAGTACTTC
clone_size: -; d_call: -; v_call: TRBV2; j_call: TRBJ1-2; cdr3_aa: CASSDIDGYTF; cdr3_nt: TGTGCCAGCAGTGACATTGATGGCTACACCTTC
clone_size: -; d_call: -; v_call: TRBV5-1; j_call: TRBJ2-7; cdr3_aa: CASSLSGGSEQYF; cdr3_nt: TGCGCCAGCAGTTTATCGGGGGGCAGCGAGCAGTACTTC
clone_size: -; d_call: -; v_call: TRBV6-4; j_call: TRBJ2-5; cdr3_aa: CASSERNREETQYF; cdr3_nt: TGTGCCAGCAGTGAAAGAAACAGGGAAGAGACCCAGTACTTC
clone_size: -; d_call: -; v_call: TRBV6-5; j_call: TRBJ1-3; cdr3_aa: CASSYSGNSGNTIYF; cdr3_nt: TGTGCCAGCAGTTACTCAGGGAACTCTGGAAACACCATATATTTT
clone_size: -; d_call: -; v_call: TRBV27; j_call: TRBJ2-7; cdr3_aa: CASSLRFGYEQYF; cdr3_nt: TGTGCCAGCAGTTTACGGTTCGGATACGAGCAGTACTTC
clone_size: -; d_call: TRBD2; v_call: TRBV19; j_call: TRBJ2-5; cdr3_aa: CASSTIAGRQETQYF; cdr3_nt: TGTGCCAGTAGTACCATAGCGGGTAGGCAAGAGACCCAGTACTTC
clone_size: -; d_call: -; v_call: TRBV10-1; j_call: TRBJ1-1; cdr3_aa: CASSQGKNTEAFF; cdr3_nt: TGCGCCAGCAGCCAAGGGAAGAACACTGAAGCTTTCTTT
clone_size: -; d_call: TRBD1; v_call: TRBV4-1; j_call: TRBJ2-7; cdr3_aa: CASSQEGGQGAYEQYF; cdr3_nt: TGCGCCAGCAGCCAAGAAGGGGGACAGGGCGCCTACGAGCAGTACTTC
clone_size: -; d_call: -; v_call: TRBV11-3; j_call: TRBJ1-2; cdr3_aa: CASSPNYGNGYTF; cdr3_nt: TGTGCCAGCAGCCCGAATTATGGGAATGGCTACACCTTC
clone_size: -; d_call: -; v_call: TRBV30; j_call: TRBJ1-1; cdr3_aa: CASATGNTEAFF; cdr3_nt: TGTGCCTCAGCGACAGGGAACACTGAAGCTTTCTTT
clone_size: -; d_call: -; v_call: TRBV13; j_call: TRBJ1-1; cdr3_aa: CASSSNRVVTEAFF; cdr3_nt: TGTGCCAGCAGCTCCAACAGGGTTGTCACTGAAGCTTTCTTT
clone_size: -; d_call: -; v_call: TRBV9; j_call: TRBJ1-6; cdr3_aa: CASSVGGQGNSPLHF; cdr3_nt: TGTGCCAGCAGCGTAGGTGGGCAGGGGAATTCACCCCTCCACTTT
clone_size: -; d_call: -; v_call: TRBV11-2; j_call: TRBJ1-6; cdr3_aa: CASSLDINSPLHF; cdr3_nt: TGTGCCAGCAGCTTAGATATTAATTCACCCCTCCACTTT
clone_size: few; d_call: -; v_call: TRBV15; j_call: TRBJ2-7; cdr3_aa: CATSQGGDTYEQYF; cdr3_nt: TGTGCCACCTCTCAGGGGGGAGATACCTACGAGCAGTACTTC
clone_size: -; d_call: -; v_call: TRBV6-6; j_call: TRBJ1-1; cdr3_aa: CASRETETKAEAFF; cdr3_nt: TGTGCCAGCAGAGAGACAGAAACGAAGGCTGAAGCTTTCTTT
clone_size: -; d_call: TRBD2; v_call: TRBV2; j_call: TRBJ2-3; cdr3_aa: CASITSGVYTDTQYF; cdr3_nt: TGTGCCAGCATCACCAGCGGGGTTTACACAGATACGCAGTATTTT
clone_size: -; d_call: -; v_call: TRBV19; j_call: TRBJ2-6; cdr3_aa: CATTGQGRHGANVLTF; cdr3_nt: TGTGCCACCACGGGGCAGGGGAGGCATGGGGCCAACGTCCTGACTTTC
clone_size: -; d_call: -; v_call: TRBV5-1; j_call: TRBJ2-5; cdr3_aa: CASSLEGGAWETQYF; cdr3_nt: TGCGCCAGCAGCTTGGAAGGGGGGGCGTGGGAGACCCAGTACTTC
clone_size: -; d_call: -; v_call: TRBV27; j_call: TRBJ2-1; cdr3_aa: CASSSDGTNSYNEQFF; cdr3_nt: TGTGCCAGCAGTTCTGACGGCACCAACTCCTACAATGAGCAGTTCTTC
clone_size: -; d_call: -; v_call: TRBV6-1; j_call: TRBJ2-1; cdr3_aa: CASRLGSYNEQFF; cdr3_nt: TGTGCCAGCAGACTCGGCTCCTACAATGAGCAGTTCTTC
clone_size: -; d_call: TRBD1; v_call: TRBV28; j_call: TRBJ1-1; cdr3_aa: CASSSRDRALGTEAFF; cdr3_nt: TGTGCCAGCAGTTCAAGGGACAGGGCTTTGGGCACTGAAGCTTTCTTT
clone_size: -; d_call: -; v_call: TRBV7-2; j_call: TRBJ1-3; cdr3_aa: CASSFQGYGNTIYF; cdr3_nt: TGTGCCAGCAGCTTCCAGGGGTATGGAAACACCATATATTTT
clone_size: few; d_call: TRBD1; v_call: TRBV7-9; j_call: TRBJ2-7; cdr3_aa: CASSLWAGGDDGEQYF; cdr3_nt: TGTGCCAGCAGCTTATGGGCAGGGGGCGACGATGGCGAGCAGTACTTC
clone_size: few; d_call: TRBD2; v_call: TRBV7-6; j_call: TRBJ2-5; cdr3_aa: CASSTGPGLGETQYF; cdr3_nt: TGTGCCAGCAGCACTGGACCGGGACTAGGAGAGACCCAGTACTTC
clone_size: -; d_call: -; v_call: TRBV9; j_call: TRBJ2-1; cdr3_aa: CASSVDGNSYNEQFF; cdr3_nt: TGTGCCAGCAGCGTAGACGGGAACTCCTACAATGAGCAGTTCTTC